This T cell receptor beta chain was captured in a study of T cell responses to AZD1222 COVID-19 vaccine. Only in-frame clones appear in the TCRdb table, and some are missing; sequencing was by immunoSEQ multiplex PCR. Among over 150,000 clones listed, 75% to 95% were seen once. This clone was recorded a few times. The clonotype comes from an adult in good health. Sample: peripheral blood, taken on day 0 of AZD1222 vaccination.

CDR3 residues: CAISESRGGSYYGYTF. As DNA, the CDR3 is TGTGCCATCAGTGAGTCGAGGGGAGGCAGCTACTATGGCTACACCTTC. The chain combines TRBV10-3 with TRBJ1-2, with a tentative D call TRBD1 (5 bases). Trimming took off 0 bases at V and 3 bases at J, with 14 bases between the two ends. Looked up from germline, CDR1 is ENHRY and CDR2 is SYGVKD. The CDR3 length is 16 residues.